This T cell receptor beta chain appears in the sequencing data of a study of Tregs in tolerant kidney transplant recipients. CD4+CD25+CD127- Tregs, CD4+CD25- non-Tregs, CD4 and CD8 cells were sorted. This CDR3 region has 16 residues. V was pared by 3 bases and J by 3 bases, with 8 bases of the junction left unmatched. CDR1 SGDLS and CDR2 YYNGEE come from the germline V gene. Measured with immunoSEQ multiplex PCR; TCRdb has only the in-frame clones, and not every one. The table includes about 72,000 clones, around 90% detected once. Study-level results: Tregs expanded with activated donor B cells seemed most donor-specific. The small number of patients limits these findings pending further validation.

This clone was observed once. Its target is unknown. The sample in question was CD8+ T cells from blood, obtained before the transplant. The clonotype comes from a human donor who received a combined kidney and bone marrow transplant. The chain uses TRBV9 and TRBJ2-2, with 7 positions matching TRBD1. CDR3 protein: CASSGLTGTDTGELFF. Here the CDR3 DNA reads TGTGCCAGCAGCGGCCTGACAGGGACGGACACCGGGGAGCTGTTTTTT.